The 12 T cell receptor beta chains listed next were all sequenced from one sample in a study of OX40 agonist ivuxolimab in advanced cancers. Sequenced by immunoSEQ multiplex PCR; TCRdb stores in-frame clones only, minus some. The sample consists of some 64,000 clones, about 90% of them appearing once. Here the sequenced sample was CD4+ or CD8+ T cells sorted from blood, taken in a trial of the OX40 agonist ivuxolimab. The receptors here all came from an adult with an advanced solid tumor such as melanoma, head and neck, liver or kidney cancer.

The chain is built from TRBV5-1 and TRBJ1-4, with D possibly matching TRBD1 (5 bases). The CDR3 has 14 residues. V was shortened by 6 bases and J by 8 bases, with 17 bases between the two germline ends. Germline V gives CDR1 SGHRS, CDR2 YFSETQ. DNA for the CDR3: TGCGCCAGCAATACCGAACCCCGGGGGGAAAAACTGTTTTTT. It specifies CASNTEPRGEKLFF.

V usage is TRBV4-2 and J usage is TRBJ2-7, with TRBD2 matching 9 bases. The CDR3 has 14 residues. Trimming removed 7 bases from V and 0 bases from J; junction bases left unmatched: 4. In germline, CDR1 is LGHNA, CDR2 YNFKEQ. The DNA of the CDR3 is TGTGCCAGCACACCGACTAGCGGCTCCTACGAGCAGTACTTC. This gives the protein CASTPTSGSYEQYF.

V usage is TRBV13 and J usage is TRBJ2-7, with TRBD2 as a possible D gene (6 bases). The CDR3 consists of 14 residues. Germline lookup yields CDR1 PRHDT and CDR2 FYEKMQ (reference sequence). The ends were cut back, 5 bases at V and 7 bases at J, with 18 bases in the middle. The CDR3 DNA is TGTGCCAGCAGCCCCTCGGTGTCGGGGGAAGAGCAGTACTTC. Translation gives CASSPSVSGEEQYF.

CDR3: CASSLVGATDTQYF. CDR3 nucleotides: TGTGCCAGCAGCTTGGTAGGGGCCACAGATACGCAGTATTTT. The genes are TRBV5-6 and TRBJ2-3; perhaps TRBD1 as D (5 bases). Germline V gene lookup returns CDR1 SGHDT and CDR2 YYEEEE. Deletions cut 0 bases from V and 2 bases from J, with 7 bases between. The CDR3 sequence is 14 residues long.

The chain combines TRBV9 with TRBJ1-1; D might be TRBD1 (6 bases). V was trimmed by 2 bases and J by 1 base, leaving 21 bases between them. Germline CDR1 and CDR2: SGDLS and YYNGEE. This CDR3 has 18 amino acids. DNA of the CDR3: TGTGCCAGCAGCGTGGAGGGGGGAGGGCTCTCTGAGAACACTGAAGCTTTCTTT. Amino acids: CASSVEGGGLSENTEAFF.

Here the CDR3 DNA reads TGTGCCAGCAGCCAATCGGCTAGCGGGAGATATGAGCAGTTCTTC. Protein: CASSQSASGRYEQFF. The rearrangement links TRBV16 to TRBJ2-1; 10 nucleotides line up with TRBD2. The V segment lost 0 bases and the J segment 8 bases; nucleotides outside the gene matches: 4. The CDR3 totals 15 residues. CDR1 is KGHSY and CDR2 is FQNENV in the germline V gene.

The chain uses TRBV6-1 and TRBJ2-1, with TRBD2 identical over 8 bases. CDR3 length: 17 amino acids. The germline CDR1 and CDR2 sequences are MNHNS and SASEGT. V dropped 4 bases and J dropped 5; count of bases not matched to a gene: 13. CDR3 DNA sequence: TGTGCCAGCAGTGCATCCGATCCCGGGACTAGAAACAATGAGCAGTTCTTC. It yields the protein CASSASDPGTRNNEQFF.

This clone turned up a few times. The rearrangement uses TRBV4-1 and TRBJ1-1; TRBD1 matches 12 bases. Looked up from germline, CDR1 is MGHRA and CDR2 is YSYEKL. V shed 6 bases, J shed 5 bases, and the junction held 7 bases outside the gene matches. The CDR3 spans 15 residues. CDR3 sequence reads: CASRPGTGGTTEAFF. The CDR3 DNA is TGCGCCAGCAGACCCGGGACAGGGGGCACGACTGAAGCTTTCTTT.

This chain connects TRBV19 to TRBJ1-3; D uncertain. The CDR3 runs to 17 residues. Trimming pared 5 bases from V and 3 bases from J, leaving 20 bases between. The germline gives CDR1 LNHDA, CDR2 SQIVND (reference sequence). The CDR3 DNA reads TGTGCCAGTAGTCAATGGAATGGCGGAAGCGGTGGAAACACCATATATTTT. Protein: CASSQWNGGSGGNTIYF.

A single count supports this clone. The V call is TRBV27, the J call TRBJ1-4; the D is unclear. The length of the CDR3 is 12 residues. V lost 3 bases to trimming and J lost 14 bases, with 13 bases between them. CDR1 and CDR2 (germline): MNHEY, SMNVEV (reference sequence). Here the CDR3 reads CASSFDGRRLFF. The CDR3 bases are TGTGCCAGCAGTTTCGACGGCAGGCGTCTGTTTTTT.

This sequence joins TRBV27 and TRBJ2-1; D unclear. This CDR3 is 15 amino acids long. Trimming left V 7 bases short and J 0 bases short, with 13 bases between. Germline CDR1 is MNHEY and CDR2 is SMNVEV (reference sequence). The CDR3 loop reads CASTGRKSSYNEQFF. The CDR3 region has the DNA TGTGCCAGCACTGGGCGGAAGAGCTCCTACAATGAGCAGTTCTTC.

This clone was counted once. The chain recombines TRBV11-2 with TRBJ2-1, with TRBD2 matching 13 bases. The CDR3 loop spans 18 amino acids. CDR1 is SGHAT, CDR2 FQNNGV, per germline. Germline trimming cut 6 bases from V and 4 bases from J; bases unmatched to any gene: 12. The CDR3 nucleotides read TGTGCCAGCAGACTATTCGGACTAGCGGGAGAAAGGTACAATGAGCAGTTCTTC. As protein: CASRLFGLAGERYNEQFF.